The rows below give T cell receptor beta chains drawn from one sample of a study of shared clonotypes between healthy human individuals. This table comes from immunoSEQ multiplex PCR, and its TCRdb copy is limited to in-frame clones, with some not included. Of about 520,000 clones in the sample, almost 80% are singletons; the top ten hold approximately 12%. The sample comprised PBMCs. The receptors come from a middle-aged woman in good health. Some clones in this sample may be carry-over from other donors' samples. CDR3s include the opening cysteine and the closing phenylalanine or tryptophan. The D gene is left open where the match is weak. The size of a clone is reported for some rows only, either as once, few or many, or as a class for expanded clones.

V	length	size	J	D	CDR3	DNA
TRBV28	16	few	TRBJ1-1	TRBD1	CASSFGAGTANTEAFF	TGTGCCAGCAGTTTTGGTGCCGGGACAGCGAACACTGAAGCTTTCTTT
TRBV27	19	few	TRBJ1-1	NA	CASSLLAFSGTGLNTEAFF	TGTGCCAGCAGTCTCCTAGCTTTTTCGGGGACGGGGCTGAACACTGAAGCTTTCTTT
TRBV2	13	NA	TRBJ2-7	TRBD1	CASTVGQYYEQYF	TGTGCCAGCACCGTGGGACAGTACTACGAGCAGTACTTC
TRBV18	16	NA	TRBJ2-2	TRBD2	CASSPTPGGPTGELFF	TGTGCCAGCTCACCAACCCCGGGAGGGCCTACCGGGGAGCTGTTTTTT
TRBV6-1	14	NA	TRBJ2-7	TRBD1	CASKPGTGIDEQYF	TGTGCCAGCAAACCCGGGACAGGGATAGACGAGCAGTACTTC
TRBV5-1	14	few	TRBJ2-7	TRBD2	CASSSGTSGYEQYF	TGCGCCAGCAGCTCGGGGACTAGCGGCTACGAGCAGTACTTC
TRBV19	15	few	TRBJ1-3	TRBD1	CASRGQTSSGNTIYF	TGTGCCAGTAGGGGACAGACCTCCTCTGGAAACACCATATATTTT
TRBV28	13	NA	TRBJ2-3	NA	CASSLGLPDTQYF	TGTGCCAGCAGTTTAGGACTTCCAGATACGCAGTATTTT
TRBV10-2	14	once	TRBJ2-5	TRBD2	CASSRLAGKETQYF	TGCGCCAGCAGTCGACTAGCGGGAAAAGAGACCCAGTACTTC
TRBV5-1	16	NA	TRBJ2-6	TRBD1	CASSLGGDAGANVLTF	TGCGCCAGCAGCCTAGGGGGCGACGCTGGGGCCAACGTCCTGACTTTC
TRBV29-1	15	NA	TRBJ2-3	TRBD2	CSVGGLAVSTDTQYF	TGCAGCGTTGGGGGACTAGCGGTTAGCACAGATACGCAGTATTTT
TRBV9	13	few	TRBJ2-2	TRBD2	CASNPSGGGELFF	TGTGCCAGCAACCCTAGCGGTGGGGGGGAGCTGTTTTTT
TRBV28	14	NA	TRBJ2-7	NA	CASSFGGQPYEQYF	TGTGCCAGCAGTTTTGGCGGACAGCCCTACGAGCAGTACTTC
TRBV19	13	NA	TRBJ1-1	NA	CASIIRGTGKAFF	TGTGCCAGTATTATTAGGGGGACTGGTAAAGCTTTCTTT
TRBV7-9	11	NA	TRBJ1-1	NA	CASSTQGTAFF	TGTGCCAGCAGCACACAGGGAACAGCTTTCTTT
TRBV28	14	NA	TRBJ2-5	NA	CASSLWGQSETQYF	TGTGCCAGCAGTTTATGGGGACAAAGCGAGACCCAGTACTTC
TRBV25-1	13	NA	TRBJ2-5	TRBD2	CASSEAGVSEQYF	TGTGCCAGCAGTGAGGCGGGAGTCAGTGAGCAGTACTTC
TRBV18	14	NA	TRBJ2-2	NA	CASSPRRNTGELFF	TGTGCCAGCTCACCACGCCGGAACACCGGGGAGCTGTTTTTT
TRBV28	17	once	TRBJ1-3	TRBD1	CASSLLGQAETGDTIYF	TGTGCCAGCAGTTTATTGGGACAGGCGGAGACTGGAGACACCATATATTTT
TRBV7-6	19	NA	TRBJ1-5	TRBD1	CASSFLPNLGTGSNQPQHF	TGTGCCAGCAGCTTCCTACCAAATCTCGGGACAGGAAGCAATCAGCCCCAGCATTTT
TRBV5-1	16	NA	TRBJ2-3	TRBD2	CASSLVWASGEDTQYF	TGCGCCAGCAGCTTGGTTTGGGCTAGCGGGGAAGATACGCAGTATTTT
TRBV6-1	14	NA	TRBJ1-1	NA	CASSDGRQNTEAFF	TGTGCCAGCAGTGACGGACGACAGAACACTGAAGCTTTCTTT
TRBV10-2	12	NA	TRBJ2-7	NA	CASSDRGYEQYF	TGCGCCAGCAGTGACCGAGGGTACGAGCAGTACTTC
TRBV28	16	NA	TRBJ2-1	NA	CASSFDRELFRHEQFF	TGTGCCAGCAGTTTTGATAGGGAATTATTCCGCCATGAGCAGTTCTTC
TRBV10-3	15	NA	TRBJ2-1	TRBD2	CAIMATSGRRDEQFF	TGTGCCATCATGGCGACGAGCGGGAGGCGCGATGAGCAGTTCTTC
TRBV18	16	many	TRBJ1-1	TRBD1	CASSPSRQGLNTEAFF	TGTGCCAGCTCACCCTCTCGACAGGGCTTGAACACTGAAGCTTTCTTT
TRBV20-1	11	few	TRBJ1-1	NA	CSATFGTKAFF	TGCAGTGCGACCTTCGGGACGAAAGCTTTCTTT
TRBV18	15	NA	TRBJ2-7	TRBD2	CASSQQLAGGYEQYF	TGTGCCAGCTCACAACAACTAGCGGGAGGCTACGAGCAGTACTTC
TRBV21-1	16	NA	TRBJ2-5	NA	CASSKTSGRTGETQYF	TGTGCCAGCAGCAAAACTAGCGGGAGGACGGGGGAGACCCAGTACTTC